The rows below give T cell receptor beta chains drawn from one sample of a study of human T cells and chemical hapten exposure. TCRdb recomputed calls from the RACE reads with MiXCR, one row per CDR3 protein. Of around 160,000 distinct CDR3 sequences listed, roughly 15% were seen once; the top ten hold 1.7%. The sequencing here drew on whole blood, taken in connection with sensitization to the hapten diphenylcyclopropenone (DPC). The receptors come from a woman aged 30 to 39 with alopecia areata. Some clones in this sample may be carry-over from other donors' samples. Both conserved end residues are part of each CDR3. The D gene is left open where the match is weak. Size is stated for part of the rows, as once, few or many counts, or as a class when the clone is expanded.

>NA|TRBJ2-7|many|TRBV4-2
TGTGCCAGCAGCCAAGTGAACAGCCCCCTCTCCTACGAGCAGTACTTC
CASSQVNSPLSYEQYF
>NA|TRBJ2-1|once|TRBV28
TGTGCCAGCAGTATCCCCCTTGGGCGGCAGTTCTTC
CASSIPLGRQFF
>NA|TRBJ1-4|many|TRBV7-8
TGTGCCAGCAACATTAACAGAGGTGAAAAACTGTTTTTT
CASNINRGEKLFF
>TRBD1|TRBJ1-4|few|TRBV9
TGTGCCAGCAGCACTCCAGGGGGTGAAAAACTGTTTTTT
CASSTPGGEKLFF
>NA|TRBJ1-5|many|TRBV2
TGTGCCAGCACCGAAGGGGCTTTTAATCAGCCCCAGCATTTT
CASTEGAFNQPQHF
>NA|TRBJ1-1|NA|TRBV6-5
TGTGCCAGCAGTTACGGGGGGAACACTGAAGCTTTCTTT
CASSYGGNTEAFF
>NA|TRBJ1-3|many|TRBV30
TGTGCCTGGACGGGAGGTGGAAACACCATATATTTT
CAWTGGGNTIYF
>NA|TRBJ2-1|NA|TRBV4-1
TGCGCCAGCAGCCAAGAGATGGGTAATCTGCAGTTCTTC
CASSQEMGNLQFF
>NA|TRBJ1-1|few|TRBV6-2/TRBV6-3
TGTGCCAGCAGTTTTGGACCGGGCACTGAAGCTTTCTTT
CASSFGPGTEAFF
>NA|TRBJ1-1|NA|TRBV7-8
TGTGCCAGCAGCTCAAGGAGGGGAAACTATGAAGCTTTCTTT
CASSSRRGNYEAFF
>TRBD1|TRBJ2-1|NA|TRBV5-1
TGCGCCAGCAGCTTGGCCACAGGGGTCTACAATGAGCAGTTCTTC
CASSLATGVYNEQFF
>NA|TRBJ1-2|NA|TRBV7-9
TGTGCCAGCAGCCTCGTAGGAGGGACCAACTATGGCTACACCTTC
CASSLVGGTNYGYTF
>NA|TRBJ1-2|NA|TRBV6-4
TGTGCCAGCAGCCCGAGCTATGGCTACACCTTC
CASSPSYGYTF
>NA|TRBJ2-7|NA|TRBV7-7
TGTGCCAGCAGCTTGAGCTCTACCTCCTACGAGCAGTACTTC
CASSLSSTSYEQYF
>NA|TRBJ1-6|few|TRBV7-6
TGTGCCAGCAGCTTAAGAGAGGCCGGGAGCTCCTATAATTCACCCCTCCACTTT
CASSLREAGSSYNSPLHF
>NA|TRBJ2-3|many|TRBV7-8
TGTGCCAGCAGGGGACCGTTACTCACAGATACGCAGTATTTT
CASRGPLLTDTQYF
>NA|TRBJ1-5|many|TRBV7-9
TGTGCCAGCAGCTTAGGAGGTGCGCGCAATCAGCCCCAGCATTTT
CASSLGGARNQPQHF
>NA|TRBJ1-2|NA|TRBV10-3
TGTGCCATCAGTGAGACAGGTCCTAACTATGGCTACACCTTC
CAISETGPNYGYTF
>NA|TRBJ2-3|NA|TRBV5-8
TGTGCCAGCAGCTTGGAAGGGACCCACACAGATACGCAGTATTTT
CASSLEGTHTDTQYF
>NA|TRBJ2-1|few|TRBV6-2/TRBV6-3
TGTGCCAGCCAAGACGTCCGGGCCAAAAGTGAGCAGTTCTTC
CASQDVRAKSEQFF
>NA|TRBJ1-3|once|TRBV5-4
TGTGCCAGCAGCTTGGATCCGCTCTCTGGAAACACCATATATTTT
CASSLDPLSGNTIYF
>TRBD1|TRBJ1-4|few|TRBV6-5
TGTGCCAGCAGCAAAAGACCCCAGGGGGGACTGTTTTTT
CASSKRPQGGLFF
>NA|TRBJ1-5|few|TRBV28
TGTGCCAGCAGTTTATCGGGGGTAGGCCAGCCCCAGCATTTT
CASSLSGVGQPQHF
>NA|TRBJ2-7|few|TRBV7-8
TGTGCCAGCAGCCGACGACAGGCCGGGGACTCCTACGAGCAGTACTTC
CASSRRQAGDSYEQYF
>NA|TRBJ1-6|many|TRBV21-1
TGTGCCAGCAGCAAAAAGTCCGGTCGGTCGAATTCACCCCTCCACTTT
CASSKKSGRSNSPLHF
>TRBD1|TRBJ1-6|few|TRBV18
TGTGCCAGCACCCAGGGGGCTGGAAATTCATCCCTCCACTTT
CASTQGAGNSSLHF
>NA|TRBJ2-3|NA|TRBV4-3
TGCGCCAGCAGCCAAAGGACTGGCACAGATACGCAGTATTTT
CASSQRTGTDTQYF
>NA|TRBJ2-1|NA|TRBV28
TGTGCCAGCACCACGGGACACCACTACAATGAGCAGTTCTTC
CASTTGHHYNEQFF
>NA|TRBJ2-5|once|TRBV11-2
TGTGCCAGCAGTCGTCGATACCAAGAGTCCCAGTACTTC
CASSRRYQESQYF
>TRBD2|TRBJ2-1|NA|TRBV2
TGTGCCAGCAGTGAAAACTCTAGCGGCCCCCAGTACACCTACAATGAGCAGTTCTTC
CASSENSSGPQYTYNEQFF
>NA|TRBJ1-3|many|TRBV6-6
TGTGCCAGCACGGTCAAGATGCAAGGCTCTGGAAACACCATATATTTT
CASTVKMQGSGNTIYF
>NA|TRBJ1-2|few|TRBV6-5
TGTGCCAGCAGCGGCTGGGGGCAGAACGCTGCCCCTAACTATGGCTACACCTTC
CASSGWGQNAAPNYGYTF
>NA|TRBJ1-6|few|TRBV30
TGTGCCTGGGGTCAAGTGGATTCACCCCTCCACTTT
CAWGQVDSPLHF
>NA|TRBJ2-5|few|TRBV18
TGTGCCAGCTCACCTTACCGGGACAAGAGCCAAGAGACCCAGTACTTC
CASSPYRDKSQETQYF
>TRBD1|TRBJ1-6|many|TRBV6-2/TRBV6-3
TGTGCCAGCAGTGCGACAGGGGGCCGAAATTCACCCCTCCACTTT
CASSATGGRNSPLHF
>TRBD2|TRBJ2-1|many|TRBV14
TGTGCCAGCAGCCCAACTAGCGGGGGATACAATGAGCAGTTCTTC
CASSPTSGGYNEQFF
>TRBD2|TRBJ2-7|few|TRBV7-6
TGTGCCAGCAGCTTAGCGTCTAGCGGGAGTTCCTACGAGCAGTACTTC
CASSLASSGSSYEQYF